The 25 T cell receptor beta chains given below trace back to one sample, sequenced in a study of CD4+ T cells in melanoma. Assay used: immunoSEQ multiplex PCR; TCRdb lists only in-frame clones, some missing. The sample includes more than 10,000 clones, around two thirds of them seen just once. What was sequenced was cells from a culture (not recorded whether cultured in vitro). All receptors derive from a human donor with melanoma.

The chain employs TRBV7-2 and TRBJ1-4; D perhaps matches TRBD1 (6 bases). Trimming removed 6 bases from V and 8 bases from J, with 19 bases in between. Per germline, CDR1 SGHTA and CDR2 FQGNSA. The CDR3 has 15 amino acids. The CDR3 DNA sequence: TGTGCCAGCAGTGAAGGGGGTCGCCCGGGGGAAAAACTGTTTTTT. It is translated as CASSEGGRPGEKLFF. The variable domain in full, with the rest retrieved from reference TRBV7-2 and TRBJ1-4, is GAGVSQSPSNKVTEKGKDVELRCDPISGHTALYWYRQSLGQGLEFLIYFQGNSAPDKSGLPSDRFSAERTGGSVSTLTIQRTQQEDSAVYLCASSEGGRPGEKLFFGSGTQLSVL.

The rearrangement links TRBV5-4 to TRBJ2-2, with D uncertain. CDR1 SGHNT and CDR2 YYREEE come from the germline V gene (reference sequence). The CDR3 is 14 residues long. V was cut by 5 bases and J by 3 bases, with 11 bases left in between. The CDR3 protein is CASRMRPYTGELFF. The CDR3 nucleotides read TGTGCCAGCAGAATGAGGCCGTACACCGGGGAGCTGTTTTTT.

This clone has a handful of counts. The CDR3 DNA reads TGTGCCAGCAGCTTAATTTTCTACACTGAAGCTTTCTTT. It codes for CASSLIFYTEAFF. V and J are TRBV7-9 and TRBJ1-1; no reliable D call. The CDR3 covers 13 residues. V was pared by 2 bases and J by 3 bases, with 7 bases between. Germline V CDR1 and CDR2: SEHNR, FQNEAQ (reference sequence).

This chain links TRBV5-1 with TRBJ1-4; tentatively, D is TRBD1 (6 bases). Per germline, CDR1 SGHRS and CDR2 YFSETQ. CDR3 size: 12 residues. The V and J ends lost 4 bases and 8 bases respectively, with 9 bases between them. The CDR3 here is CASSQRGEKLFF. Here the CDR3 DNA reads TGCGCCAGCAGCCAGAGGGGGGAAAAACTGTTTTTT.

The chain employs TRBV7-2 and TRBJ1-2, with D maybe TRBD1 (5 bases). The CDR3 has 13 residues. Per germline, CDR1 SGHTA and CDR2 FQGNSA. V dropped 6 bases and J dropped 4 bases, with 12 bases sitting between them. In DNA, the CDR3 is TGTGCCAGCAGTCCTCAGGGAACCTATGGCTACACCTTC. Protein: CASSPQGTYGYTF.

A single count supports this clone. The genes are TRBV6-5 and TRBJ1-2, with 10 bases fitting TRBD1. The CDR3 runs to 15 residues. Germline V gene lookup returns CDR1 MNHEY and CDR2 SVGAGI. Losses at the gene ends were 4 bases for V and 5 bases for J; bases not matched to a gene: 7. CDR3 coding DNA: TGTGCCAGCAGTTCCGACAGGGGGCCTGGGTATGGCTACACCTTC. Amino acid sequence: CASSSDRGPGYGYTF.

The genes are TRBV9 and TRBJ1-1; 9 nucleotides agree with TRBD1. V dropped 5 bases and J dropped 4; count of bases not matched to a gene: 9. Germline CDR1 reads SGDLS; CDR2 reads YYNGEE. The CDR3 covers 15 residues. CDR3 sequence (DNA): TGTGCCAGCAGGCCAACAGGGGGCCAGAGCACTGAAGCTTTCTTT. This codes for CASRPTGGQSTEAFF.

This chain connects TRBV7-9 to TRBJ2-5; 10 nucleotides line up with TRBD2. The V gene's germline CDR1 is SEHNR and CDR2 FQNEAQ (reference sequence). J lost 5 bases, V lost 5 bases, and 11 bases had no gene match. The CDR3 is made up of 16 amino acids. The CDR3 here is CASSQDKRGGWETQYF. In DNA form, the CDR3 reads TGTGCCAGCAGCCAAGATAAGCGGGGGGGCTGGGAGACCCAGTACTTC.

This chain links TRBV2 with TRBJ2-1; D call uncertain. CDR1 and CDR2 from the germline V gene are SNHLY and FYNNEI. This CDR3 comprises 14 residues. V lost 4 bases and J 0 bases, leaving 7 bases between the germline ends. CDR3 in amino acids: CASSATDSYNEQFF. In DNA, the CDR3 is TGTGCCAGCAGTGCTACAGACTCCTACAATGAGCAGTTCTTC.

This chain uses TRBV6-5 with TRBJ2-5; D is perhaps TRBD1 or TRBD2 (5 bases each). The germline V gene encodes CDR1 MNHEY and CDR2 SVGAGI. The CDR3 runs to 15 residues. V was shortened by 0 bases and J by 5 bases, with 13 bases between the two germline ends. The CDR3 sequence is CASSYSSWDRETQYF. The CDR3 DNA reads as TGTGCCAGCAGTTACTCGTCCTGGGACCGGGAGACCCAGTACTTC.

The chain has TRBV9 and TRBJ2-6, with D perhaps TRBD1 or TRBD2 (6 bases each). Deletions cut 4 bases from V and 2 bases from J, with 28 bases between. CDR1 SGDLS and CDR2 YYNGEE come from the germline V gene. CDR3 length: 21 amino acids. CDR3 loop: CASSPLAGWGARSTGANVLTF. The CDR3 nucleotides are TGTGCCAGCAGCCCCCTGGCGGGTTGGGGGGCTAGGTCGACTGGGGCCAACGTCCTGACTTTC.

The J gene is TRBJ1-2, the V gene TRBV28, with TRBD1 matching 8 bases. With 6 bases clipped from V and 4 bases from J, the junction kept 4 bases outside the gene matches. This CDR3 comprises 13 residues. Per germline, CDR1 MDHEN and CDR2 SYDVKM. The CDR3 region has the DNA TGTGCCAGCAGAATTGACAGGGGCTATGGCTACACCTTC. Its protein product is CASRIDRGYGYTF.

The V and J genes are TRBV19 and TRBJ2-5; D gene uncertain. V lost 3 bases, J lost 2 bases, and 10 bases lay in between. The germline V gene encodes CDR1 LNHDA and CDR2 SQIVND (reference sequence). This CDR3 has 14 amino acids. This CDR3 reads CASSIGPTQETQYF. CDR3 DNA: TGTGCCAGTAGTATCGGGCCTACGCAAGAGACCCAGTACTTC.

The chain has TRBV30 and TRBJ1-5, with a tentative D call TRBD1 (5 bases). V was clipped by 1 base and J by 4 bases, with 8 bases between them. The CDR3 length is 13 residues. Looked up from germline, CDR1 is GTSNPN and CDR2 is SVGIG (reference sequence). CDR3 nucleotides: TGTGCCTGGAGTGGGGACCTAAATCAGCCCCAGCATTTT. The encoded protein is CAWSGDLNQPQHF. Full variable domain (remainder filled in from reference TRBV30 and TRBJ1-5): SQTIHQWPATLVQPVGSPLSLECTVEGTSNPNLYWYRQAAGRGLQLLFYSVGIGQISSEVPQNLSASRPQDRQFILSSKKLLLSDSGFYLCAWSGDLNQPQHFGDGTRLSIL.

Details on this clone: At one end the junction does not follow the germline gene, possibly because of a read error. The CDR3 here is CASSPRDRVSSPLHF. CDR3 coding DNA: TGTGCCAGCAGCCCGCGGGACAGGGTGAGTTCACCCCTCCACTTT. The gene calls are TRBV5-1 and TRBJ1-6, with 9 bases identical to TRBD1. This CDR3 has 15 amino acids. Germline V CDR1 and CDR2: SGHRS, YFSETQ.

This chain uses TRBV7-3 with TRBJ2-2, with D unresolved. This CDR3 is 13 amino acids long. Trimming left V 3 bases short and J 5 bases short, with 7 bases between. Germline CDR1 is SGHTA and CDR2 is FQGTGA. The CDR3 region has the DNA TGTGCCAGCAGCTTTGAGTGGACCGGGGAGCTGTTTTTT. Translation gives CASSFEWTGELFF. Based on the CDR3 plus reference TRBV7-3 and TRBJ2-2, the full variable domain is GAGVSQTPSNKVTEKGKYVELRCDPISGHTALYWYRQSLGQGPEFLIYFQGTGAADDSGLPNDRFFAVRPEGSVSTLKIQRTERGDSAVYLCASSFEWTGELFFGEGSRLTVL.

The chain uses TRBV5-1 and TRBJ1-2; a possible D gene is TRBD1 (5 bases). This CDR3 spans 14 amino acids. Germline CDR1 and CDR2: SGHRS and YFSETQ. V lost 5 bases to trimming and J lost 8 bases, with 19 bases between them. The CDR3 nucleotides are TGCGCCAGCAGACCTGACAGCAACGGGCGCGGCTACACCTTC. It yields the protein CASRPDSNGRGYTF.

With regard to this clone: The junction differs from germline at one of its ends, possibly a read error. This chain connects TRBV9 to TRBJ1-2; no firm D call. Germline CDR1 SGDLS, CDR2 YYNGEE. The CDR3 is 8 amino acids. The CDR3 protein is CASTRPPF. DNA for the CDR3: TGTGCCAGCACTCGCCCCCCCTTC.

This chain connects TRBV6-5 to TRBJ2-7; 8 bases match TRBD1. CDR1 is MNHEY and CDR2 is SVGAGI in the germline V gene. The trim removed 8 bases at V and 3 bases at J, leaving 6 bases unmatched. This CDR3 spans 13 amino acids. This CDR3 reads CASFDRGFYEQYF. CDR3 in DNA: TGTGCCAGCTTTGACAGGGGCTTCTACGAGCAGTACTTC.

This clone was recorded only once. The sample carries other DNA sequences with the same CDR3. J is TRBJ2-5 and V is TRBV5-1; the D gene is possibly TRBD1 (6 bases). The CDR3 contains 14 residues. The ends were cut back, 1 base at V and 0 bases at J, with 7 bases in the middle. Germline V gene sequence: CDR1 SGHRS, CDR2 YFSETQ. In DNA, the CDR3 is TGCGCCAGCAGCTTGACAGGGAACCAAGAGACCCAGTACTTC. The encoded protein is CASSLTGNQETQYF.

The V call is TRBV2, the J call TRBJ1-2; D may be TRBD1 (5 bases). The CDR3 sequence is 14 residues long. From germline, CDR1 is SNHLY and CDR2 FYNNEI. V was pared by 6 bases and J by 2 bases, with 13 bases between. The CDR3 here is CASSEQDRNYGYTF. In nucleotides, the CDR3 is TGTGCCAGCAGCGAACAAGACAGAAACTATGGCTACACCTTC.

The sample holds a few counts of this clone. V is TRBV2 and J is TRBJ2-2; no firm D call. This CDR3 spans 14 amino acids. Trimming cost V 7 bases and J 6 bases, with 15 bases left between them. CDR1 is SNHLY and CDR2 is FYNNEI in the germline V gene. The CDR3 region is CASKKTDAAGELFF. Written as DNA, the CDR3 is TGTGCCAGCAAAAAGACTGACGCTGCCGGGGAGCTGTTTTTT.

The chain is built from TRBV5-1 and TRBJ2-5, with D unclear. Between the trimmed V and J ends, which lost 5 bases and 5 bases, there was a span of 7 bases. From germline, CDR1 is SGHRS and CDR2 YFSETQ. This CDR3 spans 11 amino acids. This CDR3 is CASRELETQYF. DNA of the CDR3: TGCGCCAGCAGAGAACTGGAGACCCAGTACTTC.

The chain combines TRBV14 with TRBJ1-4; the match to TRBD1 covers 7 bases. V was clipped by 1 base and J by 8 bases; unmatched bases: 10. The germline gives CDR1 SGHDN, CDR2 FVKESK. The CDR3 totals 16 residues. The CDR3 region has the DNA TGTGCCAGCAGCCAAGGCCAACAGGGGAACGGCGAAAAACTGTTTTTT. This gives the protein CASSQGQQGNGEKLFF.

This chain's CDR3 is CASSPPFLYEQYF. The CDR3 bases are TGTGCCAGCTCACCACCTTTCCTCTACGAGCAGTACTTC. The rearrangement joins TRBV18 to TRBJ2-7; the D is unclear. This CDR3 spans 13 amino acids. Germline V gives CDR1 KGHSH, CDR2 LQKENI. V was pared by 0 bases and J by 3 bases, with 6 bases between.